These 7 T cell receptor beta chains came from one sample sequenced in a study of vaccination and CD4 T cells after COVID-19. The sample's treatment: roughly nine-day PBMC culture with coronavirus spike peptide pools or control peptides (ViraFEST assay). These receptors' antigens are unknown. The Oncomine TCR Beta short-read assay was what sequenced the DNA obtained from cultured CD4+ T cells. TCRdb itself ran the PCR reads through MiXCR, one entry per CDR3 protein. Of 15,000 to 20,000 distinct CDR3 sequences in the sample, approximately 50% were seen once. The sequenced material came from CD4+ T cells from blood, cultured in vitro. These receptors were taken from a human donor who had recovered from COVID-19.

This clonotype came up a few times. V is TRBV7-2 and J is TRBJ1-5; no clear D. CDR3 length: 13 amino acids. Germline-derived CDR1 and CDR2 are SGHTA and FQGNSA. V lost 1 base and J lost 7, with 8 bases in between. CDR3 in DNA: TGTGCCAGCAGCTTAGGAGTAGGACAGCCCCAGCATTTT. It translates to CASSLGVGQPQHF.

The chain links TRBV2 to TRBJ2-1; 8 nucleotides match TRBD1. With V trimmed by 7 bases and J by 6 bases, 8 bases remained unmatched. CDR3 length: 14 residues. Germline CDR1 reads SNHLY; CDR2 reads FYNNEI. In DNA, the CDR3 is TGTGCCAGCACAAGGGACAGGTGGCCCAATGAGCAGTTCTTC. Protein product: CASTRDRWPNEQFF. The full variable domain, in which reference TRBV2 and TRBJ2-1 provide the parts outside the CDR3, is EPEVTQTPSHQVTQMGQEVILRCVPISNHLYFYWYRQILGQKVEFLVSFYNNEISEKSEIFDDQFSVERPDGSNFTLKIRSTKLEDSAMYFCASTRDRWPNEQFFGPGTRLTVL.

The V and J genes are TRBV5-1 and TRBJ1-6, with D uncertain. This CDR3 has 12 residues. CDR1 is SGHRS and CDR2 is YFSETQ in the germline V gene. Trimming pared 1 base from V and 14 bases from J, leaving 10 bases between. This chain's CDR3 is CASSLNRESLHF. The CDR3 DNA reads as TGCGCCAGCAGCTTGAATCGAGAATCCCTCCACTTT.

The genes are TRBV7-2 and TRBJ2-1, with 9 positions matching TRBD2. Germline V gene sequence: CDR1 SGHTA, CDR2 FQGNSA. V lost 5 bases, J lost 7 bases, and 15 bases stayed unmatched. This CDR3 spans 17 amino acids. CDR3 in DNA: TGTGCCAGCAGCGTCCAGGGGGGGCCTAGCGGGGTGAATGAGCAGTTCTTC. The encoded protein is CASSVQGGPSGVNEQFF.

Judged by abundance, this clonotype is medium-sized. The chain uses TRBV20-1 and TRBJ1-1; maybe TRBD1 (6 bases). The length of the CDR3 is 17 residues. Germline CDR1 is DFQATT and CDR2 is SNEGSKA (reference sequence). V lost 5 bases and J lost 0, with 22 bases in between. DNA of the CDR3: TGCAGTGCTCCCCGGGGCGGGGGACACAACATGAACACTGAAGCTTTCTTT. The encoded protein is CSAPRGGGHNMNTEAFF.

This clonotype occurred a few times. The chain recombines TRBV19 with TRBJ1-6, with 8 positions matching TRBD1. CDR1 and CDR2 from the germline V gene are LNHDA and SQIVND (reference sequence). The CDR3 is 15 amino acids. V gave up 3 bases and J gave up 7 bases; unmatched junction bases: 5. The chain's CDR3 is CASSMTGQVNSPLHF. The CDR3 nucleotides are TGTGCCAGTAGTATGACGGGACAGGTGAATTCACCCCTCCACTTT.

This sequence joins TRBV10-3 and TRBJ2-7; D is unclear. Germline V gene sequence: CDR1 ENHRY, CDR2 SYGVKD. Trimming pared 2 bases from V and 6 bases from J, leaving 17 bases between. This CDR3 has 15 amino acids. The CDR3 DNA is TGTGCCATCAGTGAGCGTCCCGGGTCCCTTGGCGAGCAGTACTTC. The encoded protein is CAISERPGSLGEQYF.